This T cell receptor beta chain derives from a study of cytomegalovirus exposure and HLA in healthy donors. Study summary: There were more than 350 genotyped donors. Of these, 75% to 90% fell in the genetic ancestry cluster associated with self-reported Caucasian donors. Study-wide results and limits: In a later analysis, common viral pathogens appeared linked to several of the most significant clusters.

From germline, CDR1 is SGDLS and CDR2 YYNGEE. V was pared by 5 bases and J by 2 bases, with 14 bases between. The CDR3 consists of 14 residues. Concerning this clone itself: Its antigen is currently unknown.

Amplification used 60 Vbeta primers and 13 Jbeta primers. Sequenced by immunoSEQ multiplex PCR; TCRdb stores in-frame clones only, minus some. The sample carries roughly 120,000 clones, 15% to 17% recorded once. The receptor was derived from a young woman in good health and CMV-seronegative. The sequenced material came from PBMCs. The J gene is TRBJ2-7, the V gene TRBV9; D possibly corresponds to TRBD2 (6 bases). The chain's CDR3 is CASSRIAETYEQYF. Here the CDR3 DNA reads TGTGCCAGCAGTAGAATAGCGGAGACCTACGAGCAGTACTTC.